This T cell receptor beta chain was found in a study of early T cells in non-severe SARS-CoV-2 infection. This CDR3 is built from 12 residues. CDR1 is SEHNR, CDR2 FQNEAQ, per germline (reference sequence). V was pared by 5 bases and J by 7 bases, with 10 bases between. Each CDR3 protein is one row after TCRdb ran MiXCR on the 5' RACE reads. Here the sample spans about 63,000 distinct CDR3 sequences, approximately 12% being singletons. This TCR was sampled from an adult who was a healthcare worker with PCR-confirmed SARS-CoV-2 infection or an uninfected control (not recorded which). V usage is TRBV7-9 and J usage is TRBJ2-3, with unresolved D. What was sequenced was whole blood. The DNA of the CDR3 is TGTGCCAGCAGCCCGCTAGAAAATACGCAGTATTTT. Translating gives CASSPLENTQYF.